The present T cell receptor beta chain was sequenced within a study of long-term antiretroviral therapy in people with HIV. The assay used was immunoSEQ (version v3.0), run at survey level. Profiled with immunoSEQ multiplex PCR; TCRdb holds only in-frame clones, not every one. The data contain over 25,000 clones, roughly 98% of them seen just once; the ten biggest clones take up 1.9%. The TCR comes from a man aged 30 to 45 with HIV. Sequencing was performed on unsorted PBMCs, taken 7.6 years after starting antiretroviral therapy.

CDR3 protein: CATSRGQGAGETQYF. CDR3 nucleotides: TGTGCCACCAGCCGGGGACAGGGGGCTGGTGAGACCCAGTACTTC. This chain connects TRBV15 to TRBJ2-5, with 12 bases aligning to TRBD1. After removal of 5 bases from V and 5 bases from J, the junction contained 6 bases not matched to a gene. This CDR3 region has 15 residues. CDR1 is LNHNV, CDR2 YYDKDF, per germline (reference sequence).